This TCR beta chain was captured in a study of blood T cell repertoires in COVID-19. The CDR3 covers 15 residues. V was trimmed by 5 bases and J by 0 bases, leaving 8 bases between them. CDR1 is MNHEY and CDR2 is SMNVEV in the germline V gene (reference sequence). Method: immunoSEQ multiplex PCR; TCRdb's copy keeps in-frame clones and lacks some. The repertoire consists of tens of thousands of clones, with about four fifths occurring once and the leading ten covering more than 20%. The receptor was derived from a human donor with acute or convalescent COVID-19. The donor label of this sample is uncertain. The sequencing input was peripheral blood. The rearrangement uses TRBV27 and TRBJ2-6; D is unclear. Written as DNA, the CDR3 is TGTGCCAGCAGTCCCCTGTCCTCTGGGGCCAACGTCCTGACTTTC. As protein: CASSPLSSGANVLTF.